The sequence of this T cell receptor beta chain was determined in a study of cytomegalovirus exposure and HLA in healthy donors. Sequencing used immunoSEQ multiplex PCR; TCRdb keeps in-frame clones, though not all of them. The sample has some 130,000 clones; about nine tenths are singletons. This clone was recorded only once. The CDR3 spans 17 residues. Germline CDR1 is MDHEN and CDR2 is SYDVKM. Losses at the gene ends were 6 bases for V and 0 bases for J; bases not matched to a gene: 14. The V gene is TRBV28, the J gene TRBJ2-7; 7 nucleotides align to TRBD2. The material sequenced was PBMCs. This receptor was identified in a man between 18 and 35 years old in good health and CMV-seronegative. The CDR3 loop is CASRPPPKRGSSYEQYF. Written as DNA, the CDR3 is TGTGCCAGCAGACCCCCGCCTAAGCGGGGTAGCTCCTACGAGCAGTACTTC.